This is a list of T cell receptor beta chains from one sample in a study of regulatory T cells in long-lasting Graves disease. One entry per CDR3 protein, called by TCRdb with MiXCR from the multiplex PCR reads. The sample shows under 300,000 distinct CDR3 sequences, 18% of them seen only once. This same sample was also taken into another study, of T cells in Graves' hyperthyroidism and ophthalmopathy.

Sample: peripheral blood mononuclear cells (PBMCs), taken at new diagnosis, from a patient treated with antithyroid drugs. The receptor source for this set is a woman aged 25 to 39 with Graves disease. Each CDR3 is given with its conserved first and last residue. Each record gives: J gene, V gene, D gene, clone size, CDR3 DNA, CDR3 protein. The D gene is left open where the match is weak. The listing skips clone size in some rows; elsewhere it reads once, few, many or a size class.

TRBJ2-7 TRBV4-1 NA NA TGCACCAGCAGCCGCGGACAGCTCTACGAGCAGTACTTC CTSSRGQLYEQYF
TRBJ2-5 TRBV29-1 TRBD1 many TGCAGCGAGGGGACAGGGGGGACCCAGTACTTC CSEGTGGTQYF
TRBJ1-3 TRBV5-1 NA NA TGCGCCAGCAGCTTGGGGTCCCGTGGGGGCACCATATATTTT CASSLGSRGGTIYF
TRBJ1-2 TRBV3-1 NA many TGTGCCAGCAGTCCTACAGGAGGTGTAGGCTACACCTTC CASSPTGGVGYTF
TRBJ1-5 TRBV12-3/TRBV12-4 NA NA TGTGCCACCAGTTTAACCCGGAGCAATCAGCCCCAGCATTTT CATSLTRSNQPQHF
TRBJ2-2 TRBV6-1 TRBD2 many TGTGCCAGCAGCCGCAACGGGGGGGCGGGCACCGGGGAGCTGTTTTTT CASSRNGGAGTGELFF
TRBJ1-1 TRBV29-1 TRBD1 many TGCAGCGTCCTAGGACAGGGTCGGGCTGAAGCTTTCTTT CSVLGQGRAEAFF
TRBJ2-7 TRBV7-2 NA many TGTGCCAGCAGCTTCGGGGAGGGGGACGAGCAGTACTTC CASSFGEGDEQYF
TRBJ2-7 TRBV20-1 NA few TGCAGTGCTAGCGAAGGACGGCTCTACGAGCAGTACTTC CSASEGRLYEQYF
TRBJ1-2 TRBV19 NA NA TGTGCCAGTAGTAACTCGGAAAGGACGCTGTATGGCTACACCTTC CASSNSERTLYGYTF
TRBJ1-2 TRBV29-1 NA large TGCAGCGTTGAACCGGGACATGATTTTCCTGGCTACACCTTC CSVEPGHDFPGYTF
TRBJ1-6 TRBV5-6 TRBD1 NA TGTGCCAGCAGCTTCGGGACAGGGGCAAATTCACCCCTCCACTTT CASSFGTGANSPLHF
TRBJ1-4 TRBV5-4 TRBD1 NA TGTGCCAGCAGCTTGGGCGGGACAGGGGCCCCTGCAACTAATGAAAAACTGTTTTTT CASSLGGTGAPATNEKLFF
TRBJ2-7 TRBV3-1 NA many TGTGCCAGCAGCCCGACGGGGCGCGAGCAGTACTTC CASSPTGREQYF
TRBJ1-4 TRBV4-1 NA NA TGCGCCAGCAGCCATTCCCTCGGCCAGGGAGACGGACACCCCAACAGGCAGGCTAATGAAAAACTGTTTTTT CASSHSLGQGDGHPNRQANEKLFF
TRBJ2-7 TRBV14 NA many TGTGCCAGCAGCCTCATTAGGGGCGAGCAGTACTTC CASSLIRGEQYF
TRBJ1-5 TRBV7-3 TRBD1 many TGTGCCAGCAGCGACCCAGCCCACCGGGACAGGGACATTCATCAGCCCCAGCATTTT CASSDPAHRDRDIHQPQHF
TRBJ1-1 TRBV4-1 NA many TGCGCCAGCAGCCAAGGGGAAACGGGAGCTTTCTTT CASSQGETGAFF
TRBJ2-4 TRBV12-3/TRBV12-4 TRBD1 many TGTGCCAGCAGTTCCCTCCGAAGACAGGGGGCGGCCAAAAACATTCAGTACTTC CASSSLRRQGAAKNIQYF
TRBJ1-5 TRBV3-1 NA many TGTGCCAGCAGCCAAGGGGGCAGTCAGCCCCAGCATTTT CASSQGGSQPQHF
TRBJ2-2 TRBV5-4 TRBD2 NA TGTGCCAGCAGCTCACCTTTCATGGGGAGCGGGGGGGCCGGCGGGGAGCTGTTTTTT CASSSPFMGSGGAGGELFF
TRBJ1-1 TRBV20-1 NA many TGCAGTGCTAGAGATTGGGGTTTGGGGACTGAAGCTTTCTTT CSARDWGLGTEAFF
TRBJ2-1 TRBV7-9 TRBD1 NA TGTGCCAGCAGCCACCGACGGACAGGTTGGGAGCAGTTCTTC CASSHRRTGWEQFF
TRBJ1-6 TRBV12-5 TRBD1 many TGTGCTAGTGGCCCTTCCCGGGACAGATACAATTCACCCCTCCACTTT CASGPSRDRYNSPLHF
TRBJ2-2 TRBV19 NA NA TGTGCCAGTGCCCCCGGGCTCACTCTTCGCACCGGGGAGCTGTTTTTT CASAPGLTLRTGELFF
TRBJ2-5 TRBV7-9 NA many TGTGCCAGCAGCTTAACCGTGTACCAAGAGACCCAGTACTTC CASSLTVYQETQYF
TRBJ2-7 TRBV4-2 TRBD2 many TGTGCCAGCAGCCAAGAACTAGCGGGGAGCTACGAGCAGTACTTC CASSQELAGSYEQYF
TRBJ1-2 TRBV11-2 NA many TGCGCCAGCAGCCAGGCCCCTCAAGCTAACTATGGCTACACCTTC CASSQAPQANYGYTF
TRBJ2-7 TRBV5-1 TRBD2 many TGCGCCAGCAGCTGGGGAACTAGCGGGGGTTCCTACGAGCAGTACTTC CASSWGTSGGSYEQYF
TRBJ2-7 TRBV12-3/TRBV12-4 NA many TGTGCCAGCAGTCGACAGGAGGCCTACGAGCAGTACTTC CASSRQEAYEQYF
TRBJ1-3 TRBV20-1 TRBD1 NA TGCAGTGCTACACCGGGACAGGGTTTCTTGAGCTCTGGAAACACCATATATTTT CSATPGQGFLSSGNTIYF
TRBJ2-1 TRBV11-2 NA many TGTGCTGGGGGTCCGGGCGAGCAGTTCTTC CAGGPGEQFF
TRBJ2-3 TRBV12-3/TRBV12-4 NA many TGTGCCAGCAGTGTCCGGAGGGGTCGGCTGTCTAGCACAGATACGCAGTATTTT CASSVRRGRLSSTDTQYF
TRBJ2-3 TRBV20-1 TRBD2 NA TGCAGTGCTAGAGATCCTCGGGGAGGGTCGAGGGCAGATACGCAGTATTTT CSARDPRGGSRADTQYF
TRBJ1-5 TRBV19 NA NA TGTGCCAGTAGTATTAACAGCAGCAATCAGCCCCAGCATTTT CASSINSSNQPQHF
TRBJ2-5 TRBV20-1 NA few TGCAGTGTTTTTTTCAGGTCCCGCCAAGAGACCCAGTACTTC CSVFFRSRQETQYF
TRBJ1-3 TRBV9 TRBD1 few TGTGCCAGCAGCGCCCAGACTAGGGACAGGGGGAAGGGAAACACCATATATTTT CASSAQTRDRGKGNTIYF
TRBJ1-1 TRBV18 NA many TGTGCCAGCTCAGCGGGACAGAACACTGAAGCTTTCTTT CASSAGQNTEAFF
TRBJ1-2 TRBV20-1 NA many TGCAGTGCTAGTCCCTCGCTTAGCTATGGCTACACCTTC CSASPSLSYGYTF
TRBJ2-7 TRBV6-5 NA few TGTGCCAGCAGTTACTGGCAGGGGAACTACAAGCAGTACTTC CASSYWQGNYKQYF
TRBJ1-1 TRBV5-1 NA many TGCGCCAGCAGCTTGGTGGGGCCTATCATGAACACTGAAGCTTTCTTT CASSLVGPIMNTEAFF
TRBJ1-5 TRBV7-2 NA many TGTGCCAGCAGCTACAACGAGGGGTCTAAGCCCCAGCATTTT CASSYNEGSKPQHF